Shown below are 9 T cell receptor beta chains from a single sample sequenced in a study of vaccination and CD4 T cells after COVID-19. Treatment noted: roughly ten-day PBMC culture with coronavirus spike peptide pools or control peptides (ViraFEST assay). Antigens for these TCRs are unknown. Oncomine TCR Beta short-read sequencing was applied to DNA from cultured CD4+ T cells. From the PCR reads, TCRdb called clonotypes with MiXCR, one entry per CDR3 protein. The sample holds several thousand distinct CDR3 sequences, nearly 70% seen once. The sample was CD4+ T cells from blood, cultured in vitro. The receptors were gathered from a human donor who had recovered from COVID-19.

The sample holds one count of this clonotype. The rearrangement links TRBV5-1 to TRBJ2-7, with TRBD1 identical over 10 bases. The V segment lost 0 bases and the J segment 4 bases; nucleotides outside the gene matches: 4. Germline lookup yields CDR1 SGHRS and CDR2 YFSETQ. The CDR3 consists of 15 residues. The CDR3 nucleotides read TGCGCCAGCAGCTTGGCGGACAGGGGGATTTACGAGCAGTACTTC. This codes for CASSLADRGIYEQYF.

V and J are TRBV2 and TRBJ1-1, with D possibly matching TRBD1 (5 bases). The CDR3 is 13 residues long. CDR1 SNHLY and CDR2 FYNNEI come from the germline V gene. Trimming cost V 8 bases and J 5 bases, with 15 bases left between them. In DNA form, the CDR3 reads TGTGCCAGCGGGGGAGTGGGGAGGACTGAAGCTTTCTTT. It specifies CASGGVGRTEAFF. Full variable domain (missing parts from reference TRBV2 and TRBJ1-1): EPEVTQTPSHQVTQMGQEVILRCVPISNHLYFYWYRQILGQKVEFLVSFYNNEISEKSEIFDDQFSVERPDGSNFTLKIRSTKLEDSAMYFCASGGVGRTEAFFGQGTRLTVV.

The chain uses TRBV10-3 and TRBJ2-7; 9 positions agree with TRBD1. The CDR3 sequence is 14 residues long. Germline V gene sequence: CDR1 ENHRY, CDR2 SYGVKD. V dropped 9 bases and J dropped 0; count of bases not matched to a gene: 6. CDR3 region: CAITPGQGSYEQYF. The DNA for the CDR3 is TGTGCCATAACTCCGGGACAGGGCTCCTACGAGCAGTACTTC.

This clonotype occurred a few times. The genes are TRBV5-4 and TRBJ2-3; 13 nucleotides align to TRBD2. Germline lookup yields CDR1 SGHNT and CDR2 YYREEE (reference sequence). V shed 4 bases, J shed 1 base, and the junction held 3 bases outside the gene matches. This CDR3 has 16 amino acids. CDR3 coding DNA: TGTGCCAGCAGCACCGGACTAGCGGGGGGCACAGATACGCAGTATTTT. Amino acids: CASSTGLAGGTDTQYF.

V gene TRBV5-4 combines with J gene TRBJ1-2; 10 bases are shared with TRBD1. The CDR3 length is 14 residues. Germline values: CDR1 SGHNT, CDR2 YYREEE (reference sequence). Losses at the gene ends were 4 bases for V and 5 bases for J; bases not matched to a gene: 5. CDR3 protein: CASSVGGQGYGYTF. In DNA form, the CDR3 reads TGTGCCAGCAGCGTGGGGGGACAGGGGTATGGCTACACCTTC.

The CDR3 region is CASSLVLAGVFEQFF. CDR3 bases: TGTGCCAGCAGCTTAGTCCTAGCGGGAGTCTTTGAGCAGTTCTTC. J is TRBJ2-1 and V is TRBV7-8; 10 bases line up with TRBD2. CDR1 is SGHVS, CDR2 FQNEAQ, per germline. V lost 1 base, J lost 9 bases, and 6 bases stayed unmatched. The length of the CDR3 is 15 residues.

This rearrangement joins TRBV25-1 to TRBJ2-5, with 8 nucleotides matching TRBD1. In germline, CDR1 is MGHDK, CDR2 SYGVNS. The CDR3 length is 16 residues. With 4 bases clipped from V and 2 bases from J, the junction kept 9 bases outside the gene matches. The CDR3 region is CASSGTYGTGQETQYF. CDR3 coding DNA: TGTGCCAGCAGTGGAACGTACGGGACAGGACAAGAGACCCAGTACTTC.

This chain links TRBV6-1 with TRBJ1-5; perhaps TRBD1 as D (6 bases). Germline assignment: CDR1 MNHNS and CDR2 SASEGT. The CDR3 covers 17 residues. V lost 6 bases, J lost 0 bases, and 18 bases lay in between. The CDR3 nucleotides are TGTGCCAGCAGACCACCCGAATACAGGGTTAGCAATCAGCCCCAGCATTTT. The encoded protein is CASRPPEYRVSNQPQHF.

This chain joins TRBV7-2 and TRBJ2-3; D gene unclear. V was clipped by 1 base and J by 0 bases, with 8 bases between them. The CDR3 extends over 15 amino acids. Per the germline V gene, CDR1 is SGHTA and CDR2 is FQGNSA. The CDR3 bases are TGTGCCAGCAGCTTAGTTAGTCCAAGCACAGATACGCAGTATTTT. Translating it yields CASSLVSPSTDTQYF.